This is a list of T cell receptor beta chains from one sample in a study of T-cell reconstitution after alpha-beta-depleted transplantation in children. TCRdb called the PCR reads again in MiXCR, with one record for every CDR3 protein. This sample carries about 300,000 distinct CDR3 sequences, just over 7.5% of them seen once, and the ten largest clones take approximately 9.6%. Sequenced here: peripheral blood, sampled 360 days after TCRalphabeta/CD19-depleted stem cell transplant. The source is a female patient younger than 10 who had a stem cell transplant for Fanconi anemia, so the T cells may come from the graft donor. CDR3s include the opening cysteine and the closing phenylalanine or tryptophan. D genes are given only for firm matches. Some rows have no size entry. The others give once, few or many, or a class for an expanded clone.

d_call: NA; clone_size: many; j_call: TRBJ2-1; v_call: TRBV5-1; cdr3_aa: CASKDSYNEQFF; cdr3_nt: TGCGCCAGTAAGGACAGTTACAATGAGCAGTTCTTC
d_call: TRBD1; clone_size: many; j_call: TRBJ2-2; v_call: TRBV10-3; cdr3_aa: CATQVHGTANTGELFF; cdr3_nt: TGTGCCACCCAAGTCCACGGGACAGCGAACACCGGGGAGCTGTTTTTT
d_call: TRBD1; clone_size: many; j_call: TRBJ1-2; v_call: TRBV28; cdr3_aa: CASSLHRFGTVYGYTF; cdr3_nt: TGTGCCAGCAGTTTACACCGTTTTGGGACAGTCTATGGCTACACCTTC
d_call: TRBD1; clone_size: few; j_call: TRBJ2-7; v_call: TRBV20-1; cdr3_aa: CSARDNRGSSYEQYF; cdr3_nt: TGCAGTGCTAGAGATAACAGGGGGAGCTCCTACGAGCAGTACTTC
d_call: NA; clone_size: NA; j_call: TRBJ2-5; v_call: TRBV18; cdr3_aa: CASSFQQETQYF; cdr3_nt: TGTGCCAGCTCATTTCAGCAAGAGACCCAGTACTTC
d_call: NA; clone_size: NA; j_call: TRBJ1-1; v_call: TRBV18; cdr3_aa: CASSPWADGHSMNTEAFF; cdr3_nt: TGTGCCAGCTCACCTTGGGCGGACGGGCATAGTATGAACACTGAAGCTTTCTTT
d_call: TRBD1; clone_size: few; j_call: TRBJ1-6; v_call: TRBV11-2; cdr3_aa: CASSEPGQGNSPLHF; cdr3_nt: TGTGCCAGCAGTGAACCGGGACAGGGGAATTCACCCCTCCACTTT
d_call: NA; clone_size: few; j_call: TRBJ2-7; v_call: TRBV7-2; cdr3_aa: CASSKEFGPIYERYF; cdr3_nt: TGTGCCAGCAGCAAAGAATTTGGGCCGATCTACGAGCGGTACTTC
d_call: TRBD1; clone_size: NA; j_call: TRBJ2-7; v_call: TRBV18; cdr3_aa: CASSSGTELGEQYF; cdr3_nt: TGTGCCAGCTCTTCCGGGACAGAGCTCGGCGAGCAGTACTTC
d_call: NA; clone_size: many; j_call: TRBJ2-3; v_call: TRBV29-1; cdr3_aa: CSVEGSGQGDSDTQYF; cdr3_nt: NA
d_call: TRBD1; clone_size: many; j_call: TRBJ1-5; v_call: TRBV20-1; cdr3_aa: CSVAPGQGYQPQHF; cdr3_nt: TGCAGTGTCGCACCGGGACAGGGATATCAGCCCCAGCATTTT
d_call: NA; clone_size: few; j_call: TRBJ2-2; v_call: TRBV7-6; cdr3_aa: CASSYQTGELFF; cdr3_nt: TGTGCCAGCAGCTACCAAACCGGGGAGCTGTTTTTT
d_call: TRBD1; clone_size: many; j_call: TRBJ1-2; v_call: TRBV5-1; cdr3_aa: CASSWNPGTARGYTF; cdr3_nt: TGCGCCAGCAGCTGGAACCCCGGGACAGCTCGTGGCTACACCTTC
d_call: TRBD1; clone_size: NA; j_call: TRBJ2-2; v_call: TRBV5-4; cdr3_aa: CASGRGRLAGELFF; cdr3_nt: TGTGCCAGCGGCAGGGGGCGCCTCGCCGGGGAGCTGTTTTTT
d_call: NA; clone_size: few; j_call: TRBJ2-1; v_call: TRBV20-1; cdr3_aa: CSASSVHEQFF; cdr3_nt: TGCAGTGCTAGCTCAGTCCATGAGCAGTTCTTC
d_call: NA; clone_size: NA; j_call: TRBJ2-3; v_call: TRBV4-1; cdr3_aa: CAIGFGSGILRADTQYF; cdr3_nt: TGTGCCATCGGCTTTGGTTCCGGGATCCTCCGCGCAGATACGCAGTATTTT
d_call: NA; clone_size: many; j_call: TRBJ1-2; v_call: TRBV29-1; cdr3_aa: CSFERSNYGYTF; cdr3_nt: TGCAGCTTCGAAAGGAGTAACTATGGCTACACCTTC
d_call: NA; clone_size: NA; j_call: TRBJ2-2; v_call: TRBV25-1; cdr3_aa: CASQSPNTGELFF; cdr3_nt: TGTGCCAGCCAAAGTCCGAACACCGGGGAGCTGTTTTTT
d_call: NA; clone_size: few; j_call: TRBJ1-4; v_call: TRBV18; cdr3_aa: CASSPQGVFEKLFF; cdr3_nt: TGTGCCAGCTCACCACAGGGGGTTTTTGAAAAACTGTTTTTT
d_call: NA; clone_size: many; j_call: TRBJ1-1; v_call: TRBV4-3; cdr3_aa: CASSQDRDTEAFF; cdr3_nt: TGTGCCAGCAGCCAAGATCGGGACACTGAAGCTTTCTTT
d_call: TRBD2; clone_size: few; j_call: TRBJ2-5; v_call: TRBV28; cdr3_aa: CASSPPGLYFQETQYF; cdr3_nt: TGTGCCAGCAGTCCCCCGGGACTATATTTCCAAGAGACCCAGTACTTC
d_call: NA; clone_size: many; j_call: TRBJ2-6; v_call: TRBV20-1; cdr3_aa: CSKFEISGANVLTF; cdr3_nt: TGCAGTAAGTTTGAGATCTCTGGGGCCAACGTCCTGACTTTC
d_call: NA; clone_size: many; j_call: TRBJ2-2; v_call: TRBV15; cdr3_aa: CATSPLAGAGELFF; cdr3_nt: TGTGCCACCAGCCCCCTAGCCGGTGCCGGGGAGCTGTTTTTT
d_call: NA; clone_size: few; j_call: TRBJ1-2; v_call: TRBV7-2; cdr3_aa: CASSLDFSVGYGYTF; cdr3_nt: TGTGCCAGCAGCTTAGATTTTAGTGTGGGCTATGGCTACACCTTC
d_call: NA; clone_size: many; j_call: TRBJ2-1; v_call: TRBV4-1; cdr3_aa: CASSQDPQGRILYNEQFF; cdr3_nt: TGCGCCAGCAGCCAAGACCCTCAGGGGCGGATCCTTTACAATGAGCAGTTCTTC
d_call: TRBD1; clone_size: NA; j_call: TRBJ1-3; v_call: TRBV5-1; cdr3_aa: CASSLATGGVSGNTIYF; cdr3_nt: TGCGCCAGCAGCTTGGCCACAGGGGGTGTCTCTGGAAACACCATATATTTT
d_call: NA; clone_size: many; j_call: TRBJ1-5; v_call: TRBV20-1; cdr3_aa: CSASRSAAQPQHF; cdr3_nt: TGCAGTGCTAGTAGGTCAGCAGCCCAGCCCCAGCATTTT
d_call: NA; clone_size: NA; j_call: TRBJ2-3; v_call: TRBV1; cdr3_aa: CTSSLNCGLAGDTDTQYF; cdr3_nt: TGCACCAGCAGCCTCAACTGCGGACTAGCGGGAGACACAGATACGCAGTATTTT
d_call: NA; clone_size: many; j_call: TRBJ2-5; v_call: TRBV12-3/TRBV12-4; cdr3_aa: CASTSDLWGQETQYF; cdr3_nt: TGTGCCAGCACCTCGGATCTTTGGGGGCAAGAGACCCAGTACTTC
d_call: TRBD2; clone_size: NA; j_call: TRBJ2-4; v_call: TRBV11-3; cdr3_aa: CASSLDQLAGAKNIQYF; cdr3_nt: TGTGCCAGCAGCTTAGATCAATTAGCGGGAGCCAAAAACATTCAGTACTTC
d_call: TRBD1; clone_size: few; j_call: TRBJ2-3; v_call: TRBV5-1; cdr3_aa: CASSAGTGGDTQYF; cdr3_nt: TGCGCCAGCAGCGCCGGGACAGGGGGGGATACGCAGTATTTT
d_call: TRBD1; clone_size: many; j_call: TRBJ2-7; v_call: TRBV4-1; cdr3_aa: CASSQEEGTESYEQYF; cdr3_nt: TGCGCCAGCAGCCAAGAAGAAGGGACAGAGTCCTACGAGCAGTACTTC
d_call: NA; clone_size: few; j_call: TRBJ2-7; v_call: TRBV7-9; cdr3_aa: CASSLRDIRPYEQYF; cdr3_nt: TGTGCCAGCAGCTTAAGGGACATACGTCCCTACGAGCAGTACTTC
d_call: TRBD1; clone_size: many; j_call: TRBJ2-3; v_call: TRBV6-2/TRBV6-3; cdr3_aa: CASSRGTVATDTQYF; cdr3_nt: TGTGCCAGCAGTAGGGGGACAGTAGCGACAGATACGCAGTATTTT
d_call: TRBD2; clone_size: many; j_call: TRBJ2-3; v_call: TRBV5-1; cdr3_aa: CASRGTSYSTDTQYF; cdr3_nt: TGCGCCAGCAGGGGGACTAGCTACAGCACAGATACGCAGTATTTT
d_call: NA; clone_size: many; j_call: TRBJ2-2; v_call: TRBV28; cdr3_aa: CASRTYTGELFF; cdr3_nt: TGTGCCAGCAGGACTTACACCGGGGAGCTGTTTTTT
d_call: NA; clone_size: NA; j_call: TRBJ1-3; v_call: TRBV7-7; cdr3_aa: CASSPGRGFSGNTIYF; cdr3_nt: TGTGCCAGCAGCCCCGGAAGGGGATTCTCTGGAAACACCATATATTTT
d_call: NA; clone_size: few; j_call: TRBJ2-1; v_call: TRBV19; cdr3_aa: CASTVGLTYNEQFF; cdr3_nt: TGTGCCAGTACGGTGGGACTCACCTACAATGAGCAGTTCTTC
d_call: NA; clone_size: many; j_call: TRBJ2-2; v_call: TRBV2; cdr3_aa: CASSEENTGELFF; cdr3_nt: TGTGCCAGCAGTGAGGAGAACACCGGGGAGCTGTTTTTT
d_call: NA; clone_size: many; j_call: TRBJ2-1; v_call: TRBV7-9; cdr3_aa: CASSLVREFPQFF; cdr3_nt: TGTGCCAGCAGCTTAGTTCGGGAGTTCCCCCAGTTCTTC
d_call: TRBD2; clone_size: NA; j_call: TRBJ2-3; v_call: TRBV28; cdr3_aa: CASRELAGSTTDTQYF; cdr3_nt: TGTGCCAGCAGGGAATTAGCGGGCTCGACCACAGATACGCAGTATTTT
d_call: TRBD1; clone_size: NA; j_call: TRBJ1-2; v_call: TRBV3-1; cdr3_aa: CASSQGWDTGVNTF; cdr3_nt: TGTGCCAGCAGCCAAGGGTGGGACACAGGGGTCAACACCTTC
d_call: NA; clone_size: many; j_call: TRBJ1-2; v_call: TRBV4-3; cdr3_aa: CASSQRGSGYTF; cdr3_nt: TGCGCCAGCAGCCAGAGGGGATCTGGCTACACCTTC
d_call: NA; clone_size: many; j_call: TRBJ2-1; v_call: TRBV28; cdr3_aa: CASRLRRTYNEQFF; cdr3_nt: TGTGCCAGCAGACTCAGGAGGACCTACAATGAGCAGTTCTTC
d_call: TRBD1; clone_size: NA; j_call: TRBJ1-4; v_call: TRBV5-6; cdr3_aa: CASSLRIRDRATNEKLFF; cdr3_nt: TGTGCCAGCAGCTTGCGGATTCGGGACAGGGCTACTAATGAAAAACTGTTTTTT
d_call: NA; clone_size: few; j_call: TRBJ1-5; v_call: TRBV20-1; cdr3_aa: CSARVRGNQALPQHF; cdr3_nt: TGCAGTGCTAGAGTTAGGGGTAATCAGGCATTGCCCCAGCATTTT
d_call: TRBD2; clone_size: NA; j_call: TRBJ2-3; v_call: TRBV10-3; cdr3_aa: CAISESAGGPVDTQYF; cdr3_nt: TGTGCCATCAGTGAGTCGGCGGGAGGGCCAGTAGATACGCAGTATTTT
d_call: NA; clone_size: many; j_call: TRBJ2-3; v_call: TRBV20-1; cdr3_aa: CSARKIGTDTQYF; cdr3_nt: TGCAGTGCTAGGAAGATAGGGACAGATACGCAGTATTTT
d_call: TRBD2; clone_size: NA; j_call: TRBJ2-1; v_call: TRBV7-3; cdr3_aa: CASSLRGTGGPRDYNEQFF; cdr3_nt: TGTGCCAGCAGCTTACGAGGGACGGGAGGGCCTCGGGACTACAATGAGCAGTTCTTC
d_call: NA; clone_size: many; j_call: TRBJ1-2; v_call: TRBV12-3/TRBV12-4; cdr3_aa: CASSLRGANYGYTF; cdr3_nt: TGTGCCAGCAGTTTGAGGGGAGCTAACTATGGCTACACCTTC
d_call: TRBD2; clone_size: few; j_call: TRBJ2-7; v_call: TRBV9; cdr3_aa: CASSATSGRPHEQYF; cdr3_nt: TGTGCCAGCAGCGCTACTAGCGGGAGACCCCACGAGCAGTACTTC
d_call: NA; clone_size: NA; j_call: TRBJ1-1; v_call: TRBV20-1; cdr3_aa: CCAREGESYLNTEAFF; cdr3_nt: TGCTGTGCTAGGGAGGGGGAGTCCTACTTGAACACTGAAGCTTTCTTT
d_call: NA; clone_size: few; j_call: TRBJ2-3; v_call: TRBV5-1; cdr3_aa: CASSLAMGPAKDTDTQYF; cdr3_nt: TGCGCCAGCAGCTTGGCCATGGGTCCAGCGAAAGACACAGATACGCAGTATTTT
d_call: NA; clone_size: many; j_call: TRBJ2-1; v_call: TRBV6-1; cdr3_aa: CASSVQRRGLSYNEQFF; cdr3_nt: TGTGCCAGCAGTGTGCAGAGAAGGGGGTTATCCTACAATGAGCAGTTCTTC
d_call: NA; clone_size: many; j_call: TRBJ1-6; v_call: TRBV5-1; cdr3_aa: CASSLTGASKNSPLHF; cdr3_nt: TGCGCCAGCAGCTTGACGGGCGCGTCCAAGAATTCACCCCTCCACTTT
d_call: NA; clone_size: few; j_call: TRBJ2-5; v_call: TRBV4-2; cdr3_aa: CASSQEPGGLWETQYF; cdr3_nt: TGTGCCAGCAGCCAAGAGCCAGGGGGGTTGTGGGAGACCCAGTACTTC